The 25 T cell receptor beta chains below come from one sample, sequenced in a study of Ad26.COV2.S vaccination and SARS-CoV-2 variants. Documented treatment: approximately 18 received Ad26.COV2.S at low or high dose, single or two shots; a few received placebo; per-sample allocation not given. Sampling occurred on day 63 after the first vaccine or placebo injection. Produced via immunoSEQ multiplex PCR; TCRdb's table is partial and in-frame only. The sample holds a few hundred thousand clones, around 89% seen once. The material was peripheral blood, obtained in a trial of Ad26.COV2.S vaccine versus placebo. The origin of the receptors is a person between 18 and 65 years old who received the Ad26.COV2.S COVID-19 vaccine or a placebo.

This chain connects TRBV4-1 to TRBJ2-3; the match to TRBD2 covers 7 bases. This CDR3 region has 20 residues. In germline, CDR1 is MGHRA, CDR2 YSYEKL. The V and J ends lost 4 bases and 1 base, in that order; junction bases with no gene match: 20. The CDR3 coding sequence is TGCGCCAGCAGCCCATTCCCTCCAGCGGGAAGGGGAGTCGGCACAGATACGCAGTATTTT. This gives the protein CASSPFPPAGRGVGTDTQYF.

As DNA, the CDR3 is TGCGCCAGCAGCGTCCGTAGCGGGAGTGGTGAGCAGTTCTTC. As protein: CASSVRSGSGEQFF. The chain has TRBV5-1 and TRBJ2-1, with 9 positions matching TRBD2. V shed 4 bases, J shed 9 bases, and the junction held 8 bases outside the gene matches. This CDR3 contains 14 residues. Germline V lookup: CDR1 SGHRS, CDR2 YFSETQ.

The CDR3 sequence is CASSLVRTAYEQYF. CDR3 in DNA: TGTGCCAGCAGTTTAGTAAGGACCGCCTACGAGCAGTACTTC. V is TRBV6-2 or TRBV6-3 and J is TRBJ2-7, with D unresolved. Germline loops: CDR1 MNHEY, CDR2 SVGEGT. V lost 4 bases to trimming and J lost 2 bases, with 12 bases between them. This CDR3 spans 14 amino acids.

Concerning this clone: The same CDR3 is also encoded by other DNA sequences in this sample. The V call is TRBV11-2, the J call TRBJ1-5; D remains ambiguous. Germline CDR1 SGHAT, CDR2 FQNNGV. Trimming pared 1 base from V and 6 bases from J, leaving 7 bases between. The CDR3 covers 13 residues. The CDR3 is CASSLGSSQPQHF. The CDR3 coding sequence is TGTGCCAGCAGCTTAGGGAGTAGTCAGCCCCAGCATTTT.

The V call is TRBV4-1, the J call TRBJ2-1, with TRBD2 identical over 12 bases. Looked up from germline, CDR1 is MGHRA and CDR2 is YSYEKL. The CDR3 has 16 residues. V shed 0 bases and J 4 bases; nucleotides not matched to a gene: 1. CDR3 amino acids: CASSQEGLAGYNEQFF. The CDR3, as DNA: TGCGCCAGCAGCCAAGAGGGACTAGCGGGTTACAATGAGCAGTTCTTC.

The chain employs TRBV28 and TRBJ2-7, with D perhaps assigned TRBD1 or TRBD2 (6 bases each). The CDR3 extends over 15 amino acids. Germline assignment: CDR1 MDHEN and CDR2 SYDVKM. The ends were cut back, 6 bases at V and 1 base at J, with 16 bases in the middle. The CDR3 coding sequence is TGTGCCAGCAGGAGGGGGGTAGCTTTTTCCTACGAGCAGTACTTC. Translation: CASRRGVAFSYEQYF.

V is TRBV6-5 and J is TRBJ1-1; no firm D call. Trimming removed 4 bases at V and 7 bases at J, with 19 bases between. This CDR3 is built from 15 residues. Per the germline V gene, CDR1 is MNHEY and CDR2 is SVGAGI. CDR3 region: CASSSPPYGASEAFF. CDR3 sequence (DNA): TGTGCCAGCAGTTCCCCTCCTTACGGTGCGAGTGAAGCTTTCTTT.

The chain has TRBV5-6 and TRBJ2-7, with D possibly being TRBD1 or TRBD2 (7 bases each). The germline gives CDR1 SGHDT, CDR2 YYEEEE. V was pared by 0 bases and J by 4 bases, with 14 bases between. The CDR3 contains 15 residues. CDR3 region: CASSLGSGGGYEQYF. DNA for the CDR3: TGTGCCAGCAGCTTGGGGTCAGGGGGAGGGTACGAGCAGTACTTC.

Here the CDR3 reads CASSHTRVAKNIQYF. DNA for the CDR3: TGTGCCAGCAGCCACACCCGGGTAGCCAAAAACATTCAGTACTTC. V usage is TRBV12-1 and J usage is TRBJ2-4; the table gives TRBD2 as D, unverified against the DNA. TRBV12-1 is shown as a pseudogene. The CDR3 extends over 15 amino acids.

This clone was found once. CDR3 coding DNA: TGTGCCACCTCGGTAGGGGGCACAGATACGCAGTATTTT. Translated, it gives CATSVGGTDTQYF. V gene TRBV15 combines with J gene TRBJ2-3, with TRBD1 as a possible D gene (5 bases). The germline gives CDR1 LNHNV, CDR2 YYDKDF (reference sequence). The CDR3 contains 13 residues. The V gene lost 8 bases and the J gene lost 1 base, with 10 bases spanning the gap.

The V and J genes are TRBV16 and TRBJ2-1; D unclear. The V end lost 3 bases, the J end lost 4 bases, and 7 bases lay between the germline ends. The germline CDR1 and CDR2 sequences are KGHSY and FQNENV. The length of the CDR3 is 13 residues. The CDR3 reads CASSHPGYNEQFF. The CDR3 region has the DNA TGTGCCAGCAGCCACCCCGGTTACAATGAGCAGTTCTTC. Filled out from reference TRBV16 and TRBJ2-1, the complete variable domain reads GEEVAQTPKHLVRGEGQKAKLYCAPIKGHSYVFWYQQVLKNEFKFLISFQNENVFDETGMPKERFSAKCLPNSPCSLEIQATKLEDSAVYFCASSHPGYNEQFFGPGTRLTVL.

CDR3 residues: CASSENEDEQFF. The DNA of the CDR3 is TGTGCCAGCAGTGAGAATGAGGACGAGCAGTTCTTC. The rearrangement links TRBV25-1 to TRBJ2-1; no definite D call. Germline V gene data show CDR1 as MGHDK and CDR2 as SYGVNS. The CDR3 spans 12 residues. The ends were cut back, 3 bases at V and 10 bases at J, with 10 bases in the middle.

The chain uses TRBV7-9 and TRBJ2-5; maybe TRBD1 (6 bases). The CDR3 extends over 15 amino acids. V was clipped by 4 bases and J by 4 bases, with 16 bases between them. Germline loops: CDR1 SEHNR, CDR2 FQNEAQ (reference sequence). In nucleotides, the CDR3 is TGTGCCAGCAGCTCCCTTAAGGGGGTAGCAGAGACCCAGTACTTC. Translated: CASSSLKGVAETQYF.

V usage is TRBV6-5 and J usage is TRBJ1-2; TRBD1 aligns across 7 bases. Per germline, CDR1 MNHEY and CDR2 SVGAGI. Unmatched junction bases numbered 8, after V lost 0 bases and J lost 4 bases. The CDR3 has 16 residues. CDR3 protein: CASSYSGQGVSYGYTF. The CDR3 DNA reads TGTGCCAGCAGTTACTCAGGTCAGGGGGTGTCCTATGGCTACACCTTC.

Only one count was recorded for this clone. CDR3 protein: CASSDPQKFFGYEQYF. As DNA, the CDR3 is TGTGCCAGCAGTGACCCCCAGAAGTTCTTTGGCTACGAGCAGTACTTC. The gene calls are TRBV6-1 and TRBJ2-7, with D hard to call. Per germline, CDR1 MNHNS and CDR2 SASEGT. This CDR3 has 16 residues. Trimming took 3 bases from V and 3 from J, leaving 18 bases between them.

The rearrangement uses TRBV6-5 and TRBJ1-3, with TRBD1 matching over 10 bases. V lost 6 bases, J lost 2 bases, and 4 bases stayed unmatched. CDR3 size: 15 residues. The germline gives CDR1 MNHEY, CDR2 SVGAGI. In nucleotides, the CDR3 is TGTGCCAGCAGCTCGACAGGGGGCGCTGGAAACACCATATATTTT. This translates into CASSSTGGAGNTIYF.

V gene TRBV10-3 combines with J gene TRBJ2-1; 14 bases map to TRBD2. V shed 3 bases and J 0 bases; nucleotides not matched to a gene: 7. Germline CDR1 is ENHRY and CDR2 is SYGVKD. The CDR3 has 19 amino acids. The CDR3 spells CAISDQPGTSGSSYNEQFF. The CDR3 DNA reads TGTGCCATCAGTGACCAACCCGGGACTAGCGGGAGCTCCTACAATGAGCAGTTCTTC.

The V gene is TRBV5-4, the J gene TRBJ1-2; D is unresolved. V shed 3 bases and J shed 7 bases, with 13 bases lying between them. Per germline, CDR1 SGHNT and CDR2 YYREEE (reference sequence). The CDR3 runs 13 residues. The CDR3 region has the DNA TGTGCCAGCAGCTCACTCCGGGCACCTGGCTACACCTTC. Translated: CASSSLRAPGYTF.

This clone is a singleton in its sample. The chain has TRBV27 and TRBJ1-2, with a tentative D call TRBD1 (6 bases). The V and J ends lost 5 bases and 4 bases respectively, with 20 bases between them. Per germline, CDR1 MNHEY and CDR2 SMNVEV (reference sequence). This CDR3 is 16 amino acids long. The CDR3 coding sequence is TGTGCCAGCAGTCCAACGACTTCAGGGGCGCGCTATGGCTACACCTTC. Translating gives CASSPTTSGARYGYTF.

The chain uses TRBV5-5 and TRBJ1-5; unclear D gene. The CDR3 has 16 residues. Germline assignment: CDR1 SGHKS and CDR2 YYEKEE (reference sequence). V dropped 2 bases and J dropped 5 bases, with 17 bases sitting between them. CDR3 loop: CASSLNERGTHQPQHF. CDR3 nucleotide sequence: TGTGCCAGCAGCTTAAATGAACGAGGTACCCATCAGCCCCAGCATTTT.

This clone was seen once. V usage is TRBV27 and J usage is TRBJ2-7; D unclear. Trimming shortened V by 3 bases and J by 0 bases, and 9 bases separated the two germline ends. This CDR3 contains 14 residues. Per the germline V gene, CDR1 is MNHEY and CDR2 is SMNVEV (reference sequence). The CDR3 region has the DNA TGTGCCAGCAGTTTTGTCCCCTCCTCCTACGAGCAGTACTTC. Residues: CASSFVPSSYEQYF.

CDR3 sequence: CASSLEGSANTIYF. The DNA for the CDR3 is TGCGCCAGCAGCTTGGAAGGGTCGGCAAACACCATATATTTT. The chain employs TRBV5-1 and TRBJ1-3; D is unclear. This CDR3 has 14 residues. The germline V gene encodes CDR1 SGHRS and CDR2 YFSETQ. Trimming took 0 bases from V and 6 from J, leaving 10 bases between them.

The gene calls are TRBV29-1 and TRBJ2-7, with D perhaps matching TRBD1 or TRBD2 (5 bases each). This CDR3 has 15 amino acids. The ends were cut back, 1 base at V and 3 bases at J, with 16 bases in the middle. CDR1 and CDR2 (germline): SQVTM, ANQGSEA. CDR3: CSVEGIRGSNYEQYF. The CDR3, as DNA: TGCAGCGTTGAAGGTATCCGGGGCAGCAACTACGAGCAGTACTTC.

This sequence joins TRBV2 and TRBJ1-5; tentative D call: TRBD1 (5 bases). The CDR3 is 14 residues long. V gave up 6 bases and J gave up 3 bases, with 12 bases separating them. Looked up from germline, CDR1 is SNHLY and CDR2 is FYNNEI. CDR3 in amino acids: CASSARGNNQPQHF. CDR3 in DNA: TGTGCCAGCAGCGCTCGGGGGAACAATCAGCCCCAGCATTTT.

This chain connects TRBV4-1 to TRBJ2-1; 9 nucleotides align to TRBD2. After removal of 4 bases from V and 1 base from J, the junction contained 8 bases not matched to a gene. Germline V gives CDR1 MGHRA, CDR2 YSYEKL. The CDR3 spans 17 residues. The chain's CDR3 is CASSRDRLAGSYNEQFF. The CDR3 region has the DNA TGCGCCAGCAGCCGAGACCGTCTAGCGGGATCCTACAATGAGCAGTTCTTC.